These 4 T cell receptor beta chains were all obtained from the same sample, sequenced in a study of T-cell reconstitution after alpha-beta-depleted transplantation in children (dated by TCRdb to the mid-2010s). Library generation was performed with PCR. The data were produced on an Illumina HiSeq 2500. TCR library preparation used molecular barcoding, with unique molecular identifiers applied to normalize quantification of the TCRbeta repertoire. The public reads were reanalyzed by TCRdb: fastp trimming at Q25, MiXCR alignment, in-frame beta chains only. Every distinct CDR3 protein forms one entry, paired with its most common genes and DNA. In this sample the table shows hundreds of thousands of distinct CDR3 sequences, around 13% of which occur a single time. The leading ten clones occupy 2.2% of the sample. The treatment or condition label, read with the paper, signifies: allogeneic hematopoietic cell transplantation with graft depleted of TCRalphabeta T cells and CD19 B cells.

Sequencing used PBMCs, mostly from graft donor cells, obtained 360 days after TCRalphabeta/CD19-depleted stem cell transplant. These receptors all stem from a male patient between 10 and 17 years old who had a stem cell transplant for acute myeloid leukemia, so the T cells may come from the graft donor.

This clonotype was detected only a few times. The chain employs TRBV6-5 and TRBJ2-7, with D uncertain. There are 13 residues in the CDR3. V shed 7 bases and J shed 0 bases, with 10 bases lying between them. Germline CDR1 reads MNHEY; CDR2 reads SVGAGI. CDR3 coding DNA: TGTGCCAGCATTTCTTTTAGCTCCTACGAGCAGTACTTC. This translates into CASISFSSYEQYF.

This clonotype was seen ten or more times. The V call is TRBV12-3 or TRBV12-4, the J call TRBJ2-2; no definite D call. V lost 3 bases to trimming and J lost 1 base, with 6 bases between them. The CDR3 covers 14 residues. The CDR3 spells CASSLSENTGELFF. The CDR3 DNA sequence: TGTGCCAGCAGTTTGTCCGAGAACACCGGGGAGCTGTTTTTT.

This clonotype appeared many times. The J gene is TRBJ2-7, the V gene TRBV6-2 or TRBV6-3, with D perhaps TRBD1 or TRBD2 (5 bases each). V dropped 8 bases and J dropped 2 bases, with 10 bases sitting between them. The CDR3 sequence is 12 residues long. In germline, CDR1 is MNHEY, CDR2 SVGEGT. The CDR3: CASGDPTYEQYF. CDR3 sequence (DNA): TGTGCCAGCGGGGACCCAACCTACGAGCAGTACTTC.

The chain recombines TRBV27 with TRBJ2-4; D call uncertain. Germline CDR1 and CDR2: MNHEY and SMNVEV (reference sequence). V was shortened by 5 bases and J by 2 bases, with 16 bases between the two germline ends. The CDR3 contains 16 residues. In DNA form, the CDR3 reads TGTGCCAGCAGTCCTACTAAAGGGAAGACCAAAAACATTCAGTACTTC. Protein product: CASSPTKGKTKNIQYF.